The source of this TCR beta chain is a study of blood T cell repertoires in COVID-19. About the research overall: The United States, Italy and Spain supplied acute and convalescent COVID-19 samples. From T cells, B-cell-depleted T cells, or PBMCs came the material, which was cDNA or gDNA.

Profiled with immunoSEQ multiplex PCR; TCRdb holds only in-frame clones, not every one. The sample lists fewer than 200,000 clones; around 85% were seen once. V gave up 0 bases and J gave up 4 bases; unmatched junction bases: 5. The CDR3 totals 15 residues. The germline CDR1 and CDR2 sequences are SGDLS and YYNGEE. The chain couples TRBV9 to TRBJ2-7, with 9 bases fitting TRBD2. Input material: peripheral blood. This receptor was taken from a man in his 70s with active or convalescent COVID-19. CDR3 bases: TGTGCCAGCAGCGTAGGCTCTAGCGGGACTTACGAGCAGTACTTC. Encoded protein: CASSVGSSGTYEQYF.